This T cell receptor (beta chain) is from a study of T cell responses to AZD1222 COVID-19 vaccine (dated by TCRdb to about 2021). Notes on the research overall: TCR sequencing covered roughly 230 trial participants: 207 given two doses of AZD1222 and about 26 given two doses of MenACWY control vaccine. Trial participants were enrolled by age into 18-55, 56-69 and 70-plus year subgroups, with 148, 28 and 57 TCR-sequenced participants respectively. The study at large found these results: A significant rise in spike-specific TCR breadth and depth was observed after two AZD1222 doses relative to day 0 and relative to MenACWY recipients. Participants were mostly white British and included more females than males, and it was suggested by the authors that clonal diversity may have been underestimated. Because no day 14 peak-response samples were available, the repertoires could be characterized only after the peak T cell response. Conclusions about previously exposed vaccinees are limited because only six or seven AZD1222 recipients were SARS-CoV-2 seropositive at baseline. Nearly half of unique spike-specific TCRs reportedly recognized epitopes outside regions mutated in the B.1.351 and B.1.1.7 variants. In the small 56-69-year group, the increase in depth fell short of significance, most likely because of low power. The vaccine-associated CD4 TCRs covered the entire spike protein, and the dominant responses fell in regions 160-218 and 743-854.

The time point label for this specimen denotes: about 28 days (+/-7) after the second vaccine dose. Because spike-specific TCR depth and breadth did not differ between the two schedules, AZD1222 recipients who got a second dose at roughly 4 weeks were pooled with those who got a second dose at roughly 12 weeks. Samples from vaccinated people were obtained from the UK trials COV001 and COV002, which included a single-blind randomized controlled phase 2/3 trial of AZD1222 (ChAdOx1 nCoV-19) in healthy adults. Trial participant PBMC samples were collected at day 0 and day 28 after the second dose for TCRbeta chain sequencing. CDR3 length: 13 amino acids, cysteine to phenylalanine. Just the 39-base CDR3 DNA is kept, in frame starting at base 1. The germline V gene (reference sequence) specifies LGHDT as CDR1 and YNNKEL as CDR2. V drops 3 bases and J drops 9 bases, leaving 12 bases in between. A note on this clone: Its specific antigen is unknown. No much larger clone is present one base from it, and per-base qualities are unavailable.

The CDR3 regions of human TCRbeta chains were analyzed by immunosequencing. Turning to the authors' computational methods: TCRs in the repertoires were compared against a reference library of SARS-CoV-2-specific TCRs that had been generated with the MIRA antigen-specificity platform. Breadth was defined as the fraction of unique TCRs that were SARS-CoV-2-associated, and depth was defined as the fraction of total T cells that were SARS-CoV-2-associated. Using the MIRA data, every spike-specific TCR was mapped to the spike region that the TCR reacted to and assigned to either a CD4 or a CD8 class. Log10-transformed breadth and depth values were compared by one-way ANOVA with Sidak's multiple comparisons tests. This is the immuneACCESS table as TCRdb keeps it, with only in-frame sequences that have V and J called. A part of the clones is gone; compared with another copy, unresolved V genes explain less than half, and the rest is unexplained. V and J calls and clone size are as listed in that table; D and trimming were resolved from the DNA. The sample profile shows about 74,000 clones; approximately 90% of them were found once. The top ten hold more than 7.5% of the sample.

The rearrangement combines TRBV3-1 (or the pseudogene TRBV3-2) with TRBJ2-1; perhaps TRBD2 is the D gene, with 5 bases matching. The TCR sequence derives from an adult who received the AZD1222 COVID-19 vaccine. The sequencing used peripheral blood, collected 28 days after the second AZD1222 dose. The nucleotide sequence reads TGTGCCAGCAGCCAGCCCGGGAAGTTTGAGCAGTTCTTC. This sequence encodes CASSQPGKFEQFF.